This T cell receptor beta chain stems from a study of CD8 T cells in Susac syndrome. The CDR3 length is 14 residues. V was trimmed by 1 base and J by 5 bases, leaving 10 bases between them. Per germline, CDR1 SGHTA and CDR2 FQGNSA. A quantity of 0.5 to 1 ug RNA underwent reverse transcription using random hexamers. The authors amplified TCR beta CDR3 across 54 Vbeta and 13 Jbeta using immunoSEQ multiplex PCR. Each CDR3 protein gets one entry after TCRdb re-called the immunoSEQ multiplex PCR reads with MiXCR. The sample consists of about 280,000 distinct CDR3 sequences, 80% to 90% of them appearing once. In blood CD8+ and CD4+ T cells, TCR beta underwent sequencing. The multiple sclerosis control group comprised treatment-naive patients with stable or active relapsing-remitting disease. Bulk CD8+ and CD4+ cells came from magnetic negative isolation; CD8+ TEMRA by FACS.

The sequence was collected from a human donor with multiple sclerosis. The V gene is TRBV7-2, the J gene TRBJ2-3; D possibly corresponds to TRBD2 (6 bases). The sample comprised CD8+ T cells from PBMCs. CDR3 nucleotide sequence: TGTGCCAGCAGCTTAGAAACCGGGAGAGATACGCAGTATTTT. Protein: CASSLETGRDTQYF.